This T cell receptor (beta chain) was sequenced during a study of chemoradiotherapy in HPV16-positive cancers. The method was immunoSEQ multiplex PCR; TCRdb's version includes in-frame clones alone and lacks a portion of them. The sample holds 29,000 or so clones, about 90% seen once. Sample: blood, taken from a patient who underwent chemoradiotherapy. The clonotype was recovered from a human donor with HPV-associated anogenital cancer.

CDR3 nucleotide sequence: TGCGCCAGCAGCTCCAGGGGGGGCGATTCACCCCTCCACTTT. Its protein product is CASSSRGGDSPLHF. This sequence joins TRBV5-1 and TRBJ1-6, with 7 bases aligning to TRBD1. Germline assignment: CDR1 SGHRS and CDR2 YFSETQ. The CDR3 totals 14 residues. The J segment lost 8 bases and the V segment lost 3 bases, leaving 5 bases of the junction unmatched.